The source of this T cell receptor (beta chain) is a study of cytomegalovirus exposure and HLA in healthy donors. Study background: Unique TCRs from HLA-typed donors, 80 million to 100 million of them, were held in an early data release. Study results and caveats: Association of a missense DCLRE1C variant with TCR beta V- and J-gene trimming was reported in a later analysis.

Trimming took 0 bases from V and 0 from J, leaving 8 bases between them. Germline V gene lookup returns CDR1 LGHNA and CDR2 YNFKEQ. CDR3 length equals 15 residues. Among the donors, all were healthy bone marrow donors. This clone is a singleton in its sample. Its antigen is not known. Use of 60 Vbeta and 13 Jbeta primers characterized the PCR. Assay: immunoSEQ multiplex PCR; the TCRdb copy retains only in-frame clones and omits some. The table lists approximately 110,000 clones, over 75% of them singletons. The sequence came from a man aged 25-45 years in good health and CMV-seropositive. J is TRBJ2-5 and V is TRBV4-2; D perhaps matches TRBD2 (5 bases). The sequencing sample was made of PBMCs. CDR3 DNA sequence: TGTGCCAGCAGCCAAGATTGGACTGACCAAGAGACCCAGTACTTC. This gives the protein CASSQDWTDQETQYF.